This passage covers 30 T cell receptor beta chains from one sample sequenced in a study of shared clonotypes between healthy human individuals. Data came from immunoSEQ multiplex PCR; TCRdb stores just in-frame clones and leaves some out. In the table there are 2.5 million or so clones, roughly 92% of which are singletons. Sequencing was carried out using naive CD4+ T cells sorted from blood. Described subset: CD45RA+ positively selected. The receptors were sampled from a man aged 18 to 30 in good health.

Concerning this clone itself: This CDR3 is also generated by other DNA sequences in the sample. This chain links TRBV4-1 with TRBJ2-5, with D hard to call. The CDR3 spans 13 residues. Looked up from germline, CDR1 is MGHRA and CDR2 is YSYEKL. Trimming removed 5 bases from V and 2 bases from J, with 9 bases in between. The chain's CDR3 is CASSLGLQETQYF. The CDR3 DNA sequence: TGCGCCAGCAGCTTAGGGCTACAAGAGACCCAGTACTTC.

The V gene is TRBV15, the J gene TRBJ2-5; a possible D gene is TRBD1 (6 bases). Per the germline V gene, CDR1 is LNHNV and CDR2 is YYDKDF (reference sequence). CDR3 length: 13 amino acids. Trimming removed 5 bases from V and 2 bases from J, with 9 bases in between. The CDR3 DNA sequence: TGTGCCACCAGCGTCGACAGGCAAGAGACCCAGTACTTC. Translated, it gives CATSVDRQETQYF.

This clone was detected only a few times. V and J are TRBV27 and TRBJ1-5, with 10 bases matching TRBD1. Trimming cost V 3 bases and J 3 bases; bases outside gene matches: 2. The CDR3 contains 15 residues. The germline V gene encodes CDR1 MNHEY and CDR2 SMNVEV (reference sequence). The CDR3 region has the DNA TGTGCCAGCAGTTTCGGGACAGGGGACAATCAGCCCCAGCATTTT. Its translation: CASSFGTGDNQPQHF.

On this clone itself: Other DNA sequences within the sample encode an identical CDR3. The chain links TRBV7-8 to TRBJ1-5, with a possible D match to TRBD1 (6 bases). V was shortened by 1 base and J by 0 bases, with 7 bases between the two germline ends. Germline CDR1 SGHVS, CDR2 FQNEAQ. This CDR3 comprises 15 residues. CDR3 nucleotides: TGTGCCAGCAGCTTAGGGACAGATAGCAATCAGCCCCAGCATTTT. Translated, it gives CASSLGTDSNQPQHF.

The chain is built from TRBV7-9 and TRBJ2-7; no firm D call. Between the trimmed V and J ends, which lost 7 bases and 2 bases, there was a span of 18 bases. Germline CDR1 is SEHNR and CDR2 is FQNEAQ (reference sequence). CDR3 length: 15 residues. CDR3: CASTAPANGAYEQYF. The DNA of the CDR3 is TGTGCCAGCACCGCACCGGCTAACGGAGCCTACGAGCAGTACTTC.

The chain joins TRBV25-1 to TRBJ2-5; tentative D call: TRBD2 (8 bases). The V gene lost 5 bases and the J gene lost 6 bases, with 13 bases spanning the gap. The CDR3 length is 13 residues. CDR1 is MGHDK and CDR2 is SYGVNS in the germline V gene. In DNA, the CDR3 is TGTGCCAGCAGTCGGGGGGGACAGCAGACCCAGTACTTC. Translating gives CASSRGGQQTQYF. The full variable domain, completed using reference TRBV25-1 and TRBJ2-5, is EADIYQTPRYLVIGTGKKITLECSQTMGHDKMYWYQQDPGMELHLIHYSYGVNSTEKGDLSSESTVSRIRTEHFPLTLESARPSHTSQYLCASSRGGQQTQYFGPGTRLLVL.

Note on this clone: The identical CDR3 is also encoded by other nucleotide sequences in the sample. The genes are TRBV5-1 and TRBJ2-3; 11 bases align to TRBD2. There are 16 residues in the CDR3. The germline V gene has CDR1 SGHRS and CDR2 YFSETQ. V shed 0 bases and J 2 bases; nucleotides not matched to a gene: 2. CDR3 in DNA: TGCGCCAGCAGCTTGGGTAGCGGGGGGGCCACAGATACGCAGTATTTT. Its protein is CASSLGSGGATDTQYF.

V gene TRBV7-3 combines with J gene TRBJ2-5, with D unclear. V was pared by 5 bases and J by 9 bases, with 16 bases between. Germline CDR1 SGHTA, CDR2 FQGTGA. This CDR3 has 13 residues. In nucleotides, the CDR3 is TGTGCCAGCAGCCCAACGGGCCGGTCACCCCAGTACTTC. The encoded protein is CASSPTGRSPQYF. The full variable domain, with the rest looked up from reference TRBV7-3 and TRBJ2-5, is GAGVSQTPSNKVTEKGKYVELRCDPISGHTALYWYRQSLGQGPEFLIYFQGTGAADDSGLPNDRFFAVRPEGSVSTLKIQRTERGDSAVYLCASSPTGRSPQYFGPGTRLLVL.

V gene TRBV6-1 combines with J gene TRBJ2-5, with 8 bases lining up with TRBD1. The trim removed 5 bases at V and 2 bases at J, leaving 7 bases unmatched. The CDR3 is 15 residues long. Germline V CDR1 and CDR2: MNHNS, SASEGT. CDR3 residues: CASSRTGFPQETQYF. The CDR3 nucleotides read TGTGCCAGCAGTAGGACAGGGTTTCCACAAGAGACCCAGTACTTC.

The J gene is TRBJ2-2, the V gene TRBV7-9; D is tentatively TRBD1 or TRBD2 (5 bases each). Looked up from germline, CDR1 is SEHNR and CDR2 is FQNEAQ (reference sequence). V gave up 5 bases and J gave up 7 bases, with 14 bases separating them. CDR3 length: 14 residues. The chain's CDR3 is CASSASGAHGELFF. CDR3 coding DNA: TGTGCCAGCAGCGCCTCCGGGGCTCACGGGGAGCTGTTTTTT.

J is TRBJ2-2 and V is TRBV10-3, with 7 positions matching TRBD2. CDR3 length: 14 amino acids. Germline CDR1 is ENHRY and CDR2 is SYGVKD. After removal of 0 bases from V and 7 bases from J, the junction contained 2 bases not matched to a gene. The CDR3 nucleotides are TGTGCCATCAGTGAGTCGACTAGCAGCGGGGAGCTGTTTTTT. Its protein is CAISESTSSGELFF.

The rearrangement links TRBV5-1 to TRBJ1-4, with 8 bases matching TRBD1. The CDR3 has 15 residues. Germline V gene sequence: CDR1 SGHRS, CDR2 YFSETQ. V lost 2 bases, J lost 7 bases, and 7 bases stayed unmatched. In DNA, the CDR3 is TGCGCCAGCAGCTTAACAGGGGGGAGAGTTGAAAAACTGTTTTTT. Its translation: CASSLTGGRVEKLFF.

The rearrangement joins TRBV6-1 to TRBJ1-2; D is possibly TRBD1 (5 bases). The CDR3 is made up of 17 amino acids. CDR1 MNHNS and CDR2 SASEGT come from the germline V gene. V lost 0 bases to trimming and J lost 0 bases, with 14 bases between them. This CDR3 is CASSEASGGKSNYGYTF. CDR3 DNA: TGTGCCAGCAGTGAAGCCTCTGGGGGGAAATCTAACTATGGCTACACCTTC.

J is TRBJ2-7 and V is TRBV29-1; 7 bases are shared with TRBD2. Germline V gives CDR1 SQVTM, CDR2 ANQGSEA. V shed 6 bases and J 6 bases; nucleotides not matched to a gene: 14. The CDR3 runs to 14 residues. CDR3 protein: CSVGMGLAASEQYF. For the CDR3, the DNA is TGCAGCGTGGGGATGGGGCTAGCGGCCTCCGAGCAGTACTTC.

This clone came up once. J is TRBJ1-1 and V is TRBV10-3, with D possibly TRBD1 on 6 matching bases. Looked up from germline, CDR1 is ENHRY and CDR2 is SYGVKD. The CDR3 length is 14 residues. The germline V and J ends were trimmed by 10 bases and 2 bases, with 17 bases remaining between them. CDR3 amino acids: CATSPGQVNTEAFF. CDR3 in DNA: TGTGCCACCTCACCGGGACAAGTAAACACTGAAGCTTTCTTT.

The V and J genes are TRBV7-2 and TRBJ2-3; a possible D gene is TRBD2 (5 bases). CDR1 and CDR2 (germline): SGHTA, FQGNSA. V gave up 3 bases and J gave up 2 bases, with 9 bases separating them. The CDR3 spans 14 residues. CDR3: CASSFDGITDTQYF. In nucleotides, the CDR3 is TGTGCCAGCAGCTTCGACGGGATCACAGATACGCAGTATTTT.

This clone has just one count. This chain uses TRBV19 with TRBJ1-2; TRBD1 is a possible D gene (5 bases). Germline assignment: CDR1 LNHDA and CDR2 SQIVND (reference sequence). Trimming cost V 6 bases and J 4 bases, with 18 bases left between them. The CDR3 is made up of 15 amino acids. CDR3 nucleotides: TGTGCCAGTAGATTTCCAGGGAGTAGTGTCTATGGCTACACCTTC. Residues: CASRFPGSSVYGYTF.

The gene calls are TRBV18 and TRBJ1-3, with 9 bases matching TRBD1. Germline trimming cut 4 bases from V and 4 bases from J; bases unmatched to any gene: 8. This CDR3 region has 16 residues. Germline V gene lookup returns CDR1 KGHSH and CDR2 LQKENI. The CDR3 spells CASSQSRDRAGNTIYF. The CDR3 DNA is TGTGCCAGCTCACAGTCCCGGGACAGGGCCGGAAACACCATATATTTT.

The chain couples TRBV7-9 to TRBJ2-1; tentatively, D is TRBD2 (5 bases). The CDR3 runs to 16 residues. V gave up 5 bases and J gave up 0 bases, with 14 bases separating them. The germline CDR1 and CDR2 sequences are SEHNR and FQNEAQ (reference sequence). As DNA, the CDR3 is TGTGCCAGCAGCCCAACTCGAGGGAGCTCCTACAATGAGCAGTTCTTC. Amino acids: CASSPTRGSSYNEQFF. The variable domain in full, completed from reference TRBV7-9 and TRBJ2-1, reads DTGVSQNPRHKITKRGQNVTFRCDPISEHNRLYWYRQTLGQGPEFLTYFQNEAQLEKSRLLSDRFSAERPKGSFSTLEIQRTEQGDSAMYLCASSPTRGSSYNEQFFGPGTRLTVL.

Details on this clone: Other DNA sequences within the sample encode an identical CDR3. The chain joins TRBV5-4 to TRBJ2-3; D may be TRBD1 or TRBD2 (6 bases each). From germline, CDR1 is SGHNT and CDR2 YYREEE (reference sequence). Trimming removed 1 base at V and 6 bases at J, with 9 bases between. CDR3 length: 13 residues. The CDR3 DNA reads TGTGCCAGCAGCTTGACGGGGGCGGATACGCAGTATTTT. This sequence encodes CASSLTGADTQYF.

This rearrangement joins TRBV6-5 to TRBJ2-3; possibly TRBD2 for D (7 bases). Germline V lookup: CDR1 MNHEY, CDR2 SVGAGI. This CDR3 is built from 14 residues. V was pared by 4 bases and J by 6 bases, with 14 bases between. CDR3 sequence (DNA): TGTGCCAGCAGTTCCGGCGAGGGGGGGGATACGCAGTATTTT. As protein: CASSSGEGGDTQYF.

Regarding this clone: The same CDR3 arises from other DNA sequences in this sample as well. The chain employs TRBV19 and TRBJ1-3; a possible D gene is TRBD1 (6 bases). CDR3 size: 14 residues. Germline V gene data show CDR1 as LNHDA and CDR2 as SQIVND (reference sequence). V lost 5 bases and J lost 0, with 8 bases in between. CDR3 sequence: CASSDRRSGNTIYF. CDR3 coding DNA: TGTGCCAGTAGTGACAGGCGCTCTGGAAACACCATATATTTT.

V is TRBV7-2 and J is TRBJ1-1; D not certain. CDR3 length: 14 amino acids. The V gene lost 5 bases and the J gene lost 1 base, with 11 bases spanning the gap. In germline, CDR1 is SGHTA, CDR2 FQGNSA. In DNA form, the CDR3 reads TGTGCCAGCAGCCCCCTAATCCCGAACACTGAAGCTTTCTTT. The encoded protein is CASSPLIPNTEAFF.

The chain is built from TRBV18 and TRBJ1-3; D is perhaps TRBD1 (6 bases). The CDR3 is 17 residues long. Germline loops: CDR1 KGHSH, CDR2 LQKENI. Trimming left V 0 bases short and J 4 bases short, with 16 bases between. The CDR3 nucleotides are TGTGCCAGCTCACCACCAAATCCAGGGGCGTCGGGAAACACCATATATTTT. It encodes CASSPPNPGASGNTIYF.

The chain is built from TRBV5-4 and TRBJ1-3; D is unresolved. V was trimmed by 1 base and J by 0 bases, leaving 8 bases between them. The CDR3 contains 15 residues. The germline gives CDR1 SGHNT, CDR2 YYREEE (reference sequence). The CDR3 reads CASSLNGNSGNTIYF. The CDR3 nucleotides are TGTGCCAGCAGCTTGAACGGGAACTCTGGAAACACCATATATTTT.

This clone was counted a few times. The chain is built from TRBV18 and TRBJ1-2, with D maybe TRBD1 (5 bases). CDR3 length: 15 amino acids. Germline V gene sequence: CDR1 KGHSH, CDR2 LQKENI. V was shortened by 2 bases and J by 4 bases, with 14 bases between the two germline ends. The CDR3, as DNA: TGTGCCAGCTCACCAGGGGCTGACACGACCTATGGCTACACCTTC. It encodes CASSPGADTTYGYTF.

The J gene is TRBJ2-3, the V gene TRBV11-2, with 8 bases identical to TRBD2. Germline assignment: CDR1 SGHAT and CDR2 FQNNGV. The ends lost 5 bases at V and 2 bases at J; junction bases unmatched: 12. The CDR3 is made up of 17 amino acids. The CDR3 DNA sequence: TGTGCCAGCAGCCCCCGGGGGGGGACCTCCACCACAGATACGCAGTATTTT. As protein: CASSPRGGTSTTDTQYF.

The chain couples TRBV4-1 to TRBJ2-1; no clear D. V lost 3 bases and J 9 bases, leaving 9 bases between the germline ends. The CDR3 length is 12 residues. The germline gives CDR1 MGHRA, CDR2 YSYEKL. The CDR3 loop reads CASSHHSGEQFF. CDR3 DNA sequence: TGCGCCAGCAGCCACCACTCGGGTGAGCAGTTCTTC.

This chain joins TRBV19 and TRBJ2-6; 7 bases line up with TRBD1. Germline V gene sequence: CDR1 LNHDA, CDR2 SQIVND (reference sequence). The CDR3 extends over 16 amino acids. With 11 bases clipped from V and 2 bases from J, the junction kept 12 bases outside the gene matches. The CDR3 DNA sequence: TGTGCCGGCTCACCGGGACAGAGGGCTGGGGCCAACGTCCTGACTTTC. This sequence encodes CAGSPGQRAGANVLTF.

J is TRBJ2-7 and V is TRBV2, with D perhaps assigned TRBD1 or TRBD2 (5 bases each). The CDR3 sequence is 14 residues long. The germline V gene has CDR1 SNHLY and CDR2 FYNNEI. Trimming shortened V by 3 bases and J by 4 bases, and 13 bases separated the two germline ends. Here the CDR3 DNA reads TGTGCCAGCAGTGACTTCTCAGGGACGTACGAGCAGTACTTC. Its translation is CASSDFSGTYEQYF.